Following are 4 T cell receptor beta chains from one sample sequenced in a study of CD8 T cells in ankylosing spondylitis listed by TCRdb under 2017. The library was made by 5' RACE. The reads were generated on an Illumina HiSeq 2500. TCRdb itself trimmed the public reads at Q25 with fastp, ran MiXCR and retained productive beta chains. Each CDR3 protein gets just one entry, which takes the most common genes and DNA from the rows behind it. Within this sample are around 99,000 distinct CDR3 sequences, with 8.8% of them counted one time only. Just over 5% of the sample is in the top ten clones. Specimen: blood, either unsorted or a sorted T cell fraction (not recorded which). The receptors stem from a male donor with ankylosing spondylitis or in good health (not recorded which).

This clonotype ranks as medium-sized (0.01 to 0.1%). The chain uses TRBV6-2 or TRBV6-3 and TRBJ2-7, with a tentative D call TRBD1 (5 bases). The CDR3 runs to 15 residues. Deletions cut 2 bases from V and 5 bases from J, with 16 bases between. CDR1 and CDR2 (germline): MNHEY, SVGEGT. The CDR3 bases are TGTGCCAGCAGTTACACCGACAGTGCTAGAAACGAGCAGTACTTC. This codes for CASSYTDSARNEQYF.

This clonotype has just a few counts. The chain links TRBV5-1 to TRBJ1-4; 7 bases match TRBD1. This CDR3 comprises 14 residues. The V gene end was trimmed by 4 bases and the J gene end by 8 bases; junction bases not matched to a gene: 8. From germline, CDR1 is SGHRS and CDR2 YFSETQ. The CDR3 coding sequence is TGCGCCAGCAGCGCCCAGGGGGTAGGGGAAAAACTGTTTTTT. This encodes CASSAQGVGEKLFF.

This clonotype was found many times. The DNA for the CDR3 is TGTGCCAGCAGCTTAACAGGGACAGGGTCGGAAGCTTTCTTT. Its translation is CASSLTGTGSEAFF. The genes are TRBV7-3 and TRBJ1-1, with 9 bases fitting TRBD1. There are 14 residues in the CDR3. V lost 0 bases and J lost 8; bases outside the gene matches: 4. Germline CDR1 and CDR2: SGHTA and FQGTGA.

This clonotype has ten or more counts. The chain employs TRBV9 and TRBJ2-7; D is tentatively TRBD1 or TRBD2 (5 bases each). The V gene's germline CDR1 is SGDLS and CDR2 YYNGEE. The CDR3 has 14 residues. Trimming removed 6 bases at V and 0 bases at J, with 13 bases between. DNA of the CDR3: TGTGCCAGCAATCCCGGGACGGACTCCTACGAGCAGTACTTC. The encoded protein is CASNPGTDSYEQYF.